This TCR beta chain emerged from a study of blood T cell repertoires in COVID-19. Background on the study: Samples representing acute and convalescent COVID-19 were sourced from the United States, Italy and Spain.

The CDR3 totals 14 residues. The ends were cut back, 10 bases at V and 6 bases at J, with 19 bases in the middle. Germline V gene data show CDR1 as LNHDA and CDR2 as SQIVND (reference sequence). Profiled with immunoSEQ multiplex PCR; TCRdb holds only in-frame clones, not every one. The sample records around 250,000 clones, around 83% being singletons. V usage is TRBV19 and J usage is TRBJ2-1; weak D call: TRBD1 (6 bases). The clonotype comes from a man between 25 and 39 years old who had recovered from COVID-19. The sample comprised peripheral blood. The CDR3, as DNA: TGTGCCACCGAAAATCCGGGACACCTCAATGAGCAGTTCTTC. Translated: CATENPGHLNEQFF.